These 25 T cell receptor beta chains share one sample of origin, sequenced in a study of T cell responses to AZD1222 COVID-19 vaccine. The assay was immunoSEQ multiplex PCR, and TCRdb's table has in-frame clones only and misses some. The sample consists of roughly 130,000 clones, about 90% of them appearing once. The sample was peripheral blood, taken 28 days after the second AZD1222 dose. Receptors were obtained from an adult who received the AZD1222 COVID-19 vaccine.

To note about this clone: This specimen includes other DNA sequences encoding the same CDR3. The chain links TRBV29-1 to TRBJ2-1, with D perhaps being TRBD1 or TRBD2 (6 bases each). The CDR3 sequence is 13 residues long. V lost 6 bases, J lost 0 bases, and 9 bases lay in between. CDR1 SQVTM and CDR2 ANQGSEA come from the germline V gene. This chain's CDR3 is CSVQGGSYNEQFF. The CDR3 DNA is TGCAGCGTACAGGGAGGCTCCTACAATGAGCAGTTCTTC.

This chain connects TRBV3-1 (or the pseudogene TRBV3-2) to TRBJ2-5, with D possibly TRBD1 on 6 matching bases. CDR1 LGHDT and CDR2 YNNKEL come from the germline V gene (reference sequence). V was pared by 0 bases and J by 5 bases, with 10 bases between. The CDR3 has 14 residues. The CDR3 DNA sequence: TGTGCCAGCAGCCAAGAGTCCGGACAGGAGACCCAGTACTTC. It specifies CASSQESGQETQYF.

V usage is TRBV25-1 and J usage is TRBJ2-1; 13 nucleotides agree with TRBD2. The CDR3 extends over 13 amino acids. The V gene's germline CDR1 is MGHDK and CDR2 SYGVNS. Germline trimming cut 8 bases from V and 6 bases from J; bases unmatched to any gene: 1. The CDR3 here is CASGLAGANEQFF. The CDR3 coding sequence is TGTGCCAGCGGACTAGCGGGAGCCAATGAGCAGTTCTTC.

The chain has TRBV6-4 and TRBJ2-3; 15 nucleotides line up with TRBD2. CDR1 is MRHNA and CDR2 is SNTAGT in the germline V gene. CDR3 size: 16 residues. V shed 4 bases and J 3 bases; nucleotides not matched to a gene: 2. The CDR3 region is CASSGGTSGGTDTQYF. The CDR3 nucleotides are TGTGCCAGCAGTGGCGGGACTAGCGGGGGGACAGATACGCAGTATTTT.

The genes are TRBV15 and TRBJ1-4; D remains ambiguous. The germline V gene encodes CDR1 LNHNV and CDR2 YYDKDF (reference sequence). V lost 5 bases and J lost 8, with 18 bases in between. The length of the CDR3 is 15 residues. The CDR3 is CATSALGFGGEKLFF. Written as DNA, the CDR3 is TGTGCCACCAGCGCCCTCGGGTTCGGAGGGGAAAAACTGTTTTTT.

The CDR3: CASSFKGGAPGANVLTF. The CDR3 coding sequence is TGTGCCAGCAGCTTCAAAGGAGGGGCTCCTGGGGCCAACGTCCTGACTTTC. The gene calls are TRBV7-3 and TRBJ2-6, with D tentatively TRBD2 (6 bases). The CDR3 loop spans 17 amino acids. With 3 bases removed from V and 2 bases from J, the gap between germline ends came to 14 bases. CDR1 SGHTA and CDR2 FQGTGA come from the germline V gene.

This clone was recorded once. The chain links TRBV24-1 to TRBJ1-1; unclear D gene. The V gene lost 4 bases and the J gene lost 4 bases, with 6 bases spanning the gap. The germline gives CDR1 KGHDR, CDR2 SFDVKD. CDR3 size: 12 residues. CDR3 nucleotides: TGTGCCACCAGTGACGGCGGCACTGAAGCTTTCTTT. This gives the protein CATSDGGTEAFF.

The chain has TRBV12-3 or TRBV12-4 and TRBJ2-5; either TRBD1 or TRBD2 may fit D (6 bases each). The CDR3 has 13 amino acids. The CDR3 coding sequence is TGTGCGGTTGCGAGGGGGGCCGTGGAGACCCAGTACTTC. Its protein product is CAVARGAVETQYF.

A few counts support this clone. The chain is built from TRBV15 and TRBJ2-7; D gene uncertain. The CDR3 is 15 amino acids. Germline V gives CDR1 LNHNV, CDR2 YYDKDF (reference sequence). Trimming took off 0 bases at V and 3 bases at J, with 12 bases between the two ends. In nucleotides, the CDR3 is TGTGCCACCAGCAGAGAGCGTCCAGGTAACTACGAGCAGTACTTC. This sequence encodes CATSRERPGNYEQYF.

The V call is TRBV5-1, the J call TRBJ2-5; the D call may be TRBD1 or TRBD2 (5 bases each). Germline assignment: CDR1 SGHRS and CDR2 YFSETQ. The V end lost 3 bases, the J end lost 4 bases, and 13 bases lay between the germline ends. The CDR3 has 14 residues. The CDR3 is CASSSGTLGETQYF. Written as DNA, the CDR3 is TGCGCCAGCAGCTCAGGGACCTTGGGAGAGACCCAGTACTTC.

The CDR3 spells CASTPGLAFSGEQFF. In DNA form, the CDR3 reads TGTGCCAGCACCCCGGGACTAGCGTTTTCCGGGGAGCAGTTCTTC. The chain couples TRBV5-4 to TRBJ2-1, with 10 bases lining up with TRBD2. The CDR3 spans 15 residues. With V trimmed by 6 bases and J by 10 bases, 13 bases remained unmatched. Germline CDR1 reads SGHNT; CDR2 reads YYREEE (reference sequence). Full variable domain (missing parts from reference TRBV5-4 and TRBJ2-1): ETGVTQSPTHLIKTRGQQVTLRCSSQSGHNTVSWYQQALGQGPQFIFQYYREEENGRGNFPPRFSGLQFPNYSSELNVNALELDDSALYLCASTPGLAFSGEQFFGPGTRLTVL.

This chain joins TRBV28 and TRBJ1-3; TRBD1 might be the D (6 bases). The CDR3 extends over 16 amino acids. Trimming cost V 0 bases and J 4 bases, with 13 bases left between them. CDR1 and CDR2 (germline): MDHEN, SYDVKM. The CDR3 here is CASSLWAGANGNTIYF. CDR3 coding DNA: TGTGCCAGCAGTTTATGGGCGGGGGCGAACGGAAACACCATATATTTT. The entire variable domain, with the rest obtained from reference TRBV28 and TRBJ1-3, is as follows: DVKVTQSSRYLVKRTGEKVFLECVQDMDHENMFWYRQDPGLGLRLIYFSYDVKMKEKGDIPEGYSVSREKKERFSLILESASTNQTSMYLCASSLWAGANGNTIYFGEGSWLTVV.

The chain combines TRBV6-1 with TRBJ1-5; no definite D call. V lost 2 bases to trimming and J lost 15 bases, with 17 bases between them. Germline loops: CDR1 MNHNS, CDR2 SASEGT. The CDR3 is 13 amino acids. The CDR3 sequence: CASSESAERGRHF. The CDR3 bases are TGTGCCAGCAGTGAATCAGCAGAACGAGGACGGCATTTT.

The V and J genes are TRBV19 and TRBJ1-4, with TRBD1 as a possible D gene (6 bases). Germline CDR1 is LNHDA and CDR2 is SQIVND (reference sequence). V lost 6 bases and J 7 bases, leaving 12 bases between the germline ends. The CDR3 has 13 residues. The CDR3 DNA is TGTGCCAGTAGAAACATCAGGGGTGAAAAACTGTTTTTT. Translated, it gives CASRNIRGEKLFF. The full variable domain, rest sourced from reference TRBV19 and TRBJ1-4, is DGGITQSPKYLFRKEGQNVTLSCEQNLNHDAMYWYRQDPGQGLRLIYYSQIVNDFQKGDIAEGYSVSREKKESFPLTVTSAQKNPTAFYLCASRNIRGEKLFFGSGTQLSVL.

A single count supports this clone. V gene TRBV7-2 combines with J gene TRBJ1-6; a possible D gene is TRBD1 (5 bases). V was cut by 0 bases and J by 6 bases, with 9 bases left in between. CDR3 length equals 15 residues. CDR1 SGHTA and CDR2 FQGNSA come from the germline V gene. The DNA for the CDR3 is TGTGCCAGCAGCTTAGCGGGGGGACGTAATTCACCCCTCCACTTT. Translating it yields CASSLAGGRNSPLHF.

J is TRBJ1-5 and V is TRBV19; tentative D call: TRBD1 (6 bases). The V gene lost 1 base and the J gene lost 7 bases, with 11 bases spanning the gap. This CDR3 region has 14 residues. CDR1 LNHDA and CDR2 SQIVND come from the germline V gene (reference sequence). The CDR3 bases are TGTGCCAGTAGTATAGGGGGGGGCTACCAGCCCCAGCATTTT. This encodes CASSIGGGYQPQHF.

The J gene is TRBJ1-4, the V gene TRBV5-1; 10 bases map to TRBD1. The CDR3 is 15 residues long. Germline V gives CDR1 SGHRS, CDR2 YFSETQ. V gave up 5 bases and J gave up 13 bases; unmatched junction bases: 14. The CDR3 region is CASRVSGTGATGLFF. The CDR3 DNA is TGCGCCAGCAGGGTGTCCGGGACAGGGGCAACCGGACTGTTTTTT.

The chain uses TRBV7-2 and TRBJ1-1; D uncertain. Trimming took off 4 bases at V and 2 bases at J, with 11 bases between the two ends. The CDR3 has 14 amino acids. CDR1 and CDR2 (germline): SGHTA, FQGNSA. The CDR3 bases are TGTGCCAGCAGCTCCCCGGAGGGCAACACTGAAGCTTTCTTT. This encodes CASSSPEGNTEAFF.

This clone was detected only once. V is TRBV28 and J is TRBJ2-3; 12 nucleotides line up with TRBD2. The CDR3 contains 16 residues. V shed 6 bases, J shed 0 bases, and the junction held 4 bases outside the gene matches. Germline CDR1 is MDHEN and CDR2 is SYDVKM. Here the CDR3 reads CASSLGTSGSTDTQYF. Written as DNA, the CDR3 is TGTGCCAGCAGCCTGGGGACTAGCGGGAGCACAGATACGCAGTATTTT.

This chain uses TRBV28 with TRBJ1-2, with unresolved D. Trimming left V 6 bases short and J 4 bases short, with 15 bases between. This CDR3 has 14 residues. Germline V gives CDR1 MDHEN, CDR2 SYDVKM. CDR3 in amino acids: CASRDGRTSYGYTF. The CDR3 nucleotides read TGTGCCAGCAGGGACGGGCGGACCTCCTATGGCTACACCTTC.

This clone was seen only once. Different DNA sequences within this sample yield the same CDR3. The CDR3 is CASSPGGNTEAFF. CDR3 DNA sequence: TGTGCCAGCTCACCAGGGGGGAACACTGAAGCTTTCTTT. This chain uses TRBV18 with TRBJ1-1; TRBD1 might be the D (5 bases). The CDR3 sequence is 13 residues long. CDR1 and CDR2 (germline): KGHSH, LQKENI. V lost 2 bases and J 1 base, leaving 5 bases between the germline ends. Based on the CDR3 plus reference TRBV18 and TRBJ1-1, the full variable domain is NAGVMQNPRHLVRRRGQEARLRCSPMKGHSHVYWYRQLPEEGLKFMVYLQKENIIDESGMPKERFSAEFPKEGPSILRIQQVVRGDSAAYFCASSPGGNTEAFFGQGTRLTVV.

The chain is built from TRBV12-3 or TRBV12-4 and TRBJ1-2; D call uncertain. This CDR3 comprises 13 residues. Trimming left V 3 bases short and J 3 bases short, with 8 bases between. The CDR3 region is CASSFAGDYGYTF. In nucleotides, the CDR3 is TGTGCCAGCAGTTTCGCGGGAGACTATGGCTACACCTTC.

V and J are TRBV24-1 and TRBJ2-7, with D possibly matching TRBD2 (6 bases). The CDR3 runs to 16 residues. The germline V gene encodes CDR1 KGHDR and CDR2 SFDVKD. The V end was cut by 1 base, the J end by 2 bases, with 14 bases between. The CDR3: CATSDFTAAGTYEQYF. CDR3 sequence (DNA): TGTGCCACCAGTGATTTTACAGCGGCGGGGACCTACGAGCAGTACTTC.

This chain connects TRBV5-1 to TRBJ2-7; D gene uncertain. From germline, CDR1 is SGHRS and CDR2 YFSETQ. This CDR3 spans 14 amino acids. Trimming removed 0 bases from V and 0 bases from J, with 7 bases in between. DNA for the CDR3: TGCGCCAGCAGCTTGGGGCAGCTCTCCTACGAGCAGTACTTC. Its protein product is CASSLGQLSYEQYF.

The chain employs TRBV6-2 or TRBV6-3 and TRBJ1-5; D call uncertain. The CDR3 covers 13 residues. The germline V gene encodes CDR1 MNHEY and CDR2 SVGEGT. The germline V and J ends were trimmed by 2 bases and 6 bases, with 8 bases remaining between them. The CDR3 protein is CASSYVPSQPQHF. The DNA for the CDR3 is TGTGCCAGCAGTTACGTACCCAGTCAGCCCCAGCATTTT.